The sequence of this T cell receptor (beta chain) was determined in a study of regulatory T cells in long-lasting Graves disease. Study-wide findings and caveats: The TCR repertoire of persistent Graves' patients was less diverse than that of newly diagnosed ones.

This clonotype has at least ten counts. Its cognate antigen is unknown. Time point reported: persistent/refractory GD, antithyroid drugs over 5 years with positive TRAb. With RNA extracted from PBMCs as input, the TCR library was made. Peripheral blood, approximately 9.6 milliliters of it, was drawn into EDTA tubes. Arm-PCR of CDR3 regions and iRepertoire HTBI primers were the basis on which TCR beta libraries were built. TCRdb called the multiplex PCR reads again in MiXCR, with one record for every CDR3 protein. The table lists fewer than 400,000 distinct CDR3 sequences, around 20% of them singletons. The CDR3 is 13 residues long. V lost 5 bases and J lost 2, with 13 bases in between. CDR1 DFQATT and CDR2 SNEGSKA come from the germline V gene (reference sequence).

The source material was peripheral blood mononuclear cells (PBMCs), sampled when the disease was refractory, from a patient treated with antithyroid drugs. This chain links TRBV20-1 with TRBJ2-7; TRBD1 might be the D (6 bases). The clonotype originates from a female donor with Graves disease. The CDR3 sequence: CSAPPPGAYEQYF. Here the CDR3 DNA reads TGCAGTGCTCCCCCCCCAGGGGCCTACGAGCAGTACTTC.